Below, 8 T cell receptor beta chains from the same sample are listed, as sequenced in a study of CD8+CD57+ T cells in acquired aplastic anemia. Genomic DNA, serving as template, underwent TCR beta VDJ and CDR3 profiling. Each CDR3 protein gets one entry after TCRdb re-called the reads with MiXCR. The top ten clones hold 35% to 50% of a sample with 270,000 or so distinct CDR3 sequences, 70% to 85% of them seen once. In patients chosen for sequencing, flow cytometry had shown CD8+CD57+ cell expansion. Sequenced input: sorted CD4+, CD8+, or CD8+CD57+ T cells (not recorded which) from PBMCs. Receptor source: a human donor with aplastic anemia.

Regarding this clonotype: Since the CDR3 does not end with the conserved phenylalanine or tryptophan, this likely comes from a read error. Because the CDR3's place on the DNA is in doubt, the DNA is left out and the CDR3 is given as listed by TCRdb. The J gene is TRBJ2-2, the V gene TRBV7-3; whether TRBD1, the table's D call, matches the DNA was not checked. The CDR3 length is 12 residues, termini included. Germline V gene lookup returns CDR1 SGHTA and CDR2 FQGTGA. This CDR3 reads CASSLVPAGRVT.

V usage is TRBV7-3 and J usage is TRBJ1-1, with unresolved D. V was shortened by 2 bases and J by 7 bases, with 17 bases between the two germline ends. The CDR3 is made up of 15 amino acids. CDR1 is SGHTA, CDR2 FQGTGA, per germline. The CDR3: CASSLPGSGQDEAFF. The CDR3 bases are TGTGCCAGCAGCTTACCAGGAAGCGGGCAAGATGAAGCTTTCTTT.

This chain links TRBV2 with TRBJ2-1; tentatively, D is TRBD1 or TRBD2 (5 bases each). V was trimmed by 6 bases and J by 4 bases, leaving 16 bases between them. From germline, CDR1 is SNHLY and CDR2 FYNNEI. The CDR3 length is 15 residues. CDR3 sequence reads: CASSPGTGGYNEQFF. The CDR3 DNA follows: TGTGCCAGCAGCCCAGGGACCGGCGGGTACAATGAGCAGTTCTTC.

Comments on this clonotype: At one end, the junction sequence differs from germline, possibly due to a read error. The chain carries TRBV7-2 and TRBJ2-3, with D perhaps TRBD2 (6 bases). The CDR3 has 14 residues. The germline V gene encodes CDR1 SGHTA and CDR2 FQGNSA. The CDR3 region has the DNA TGTGCCGGCAGCGGAGAGGGAGGTCCCGATACGCAGTATTTT. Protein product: CAGSGEGGPDTQYF.

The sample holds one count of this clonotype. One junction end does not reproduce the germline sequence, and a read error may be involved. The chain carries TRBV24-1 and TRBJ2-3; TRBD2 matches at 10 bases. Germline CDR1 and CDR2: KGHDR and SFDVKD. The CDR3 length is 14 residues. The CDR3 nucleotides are TGTGCCAGCAGGACTAGCGGAGGTAGGGATACGCAGTACTTT. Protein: CASRTSGGRDTQYF.

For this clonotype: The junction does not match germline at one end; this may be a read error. This CDR3 reads CASSSGGTWGETEYF. For the CDR3, the DNA is TGTGCCAGCAGTTCAGGCGGGACTTGGGGGGAGACCGAGTACTTC. V and J are TRBV7-9 and TRBJ2-5; the D gene is possibly TRBD2 (6 bases). There are 15 residues in the CDR3. Germline assignment: CDR1 SEHNR and CDR2 FQNEAQ (reference sequence).

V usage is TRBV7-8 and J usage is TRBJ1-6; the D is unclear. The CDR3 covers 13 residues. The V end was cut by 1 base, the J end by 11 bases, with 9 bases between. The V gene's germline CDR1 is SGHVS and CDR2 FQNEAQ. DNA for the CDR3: TGTGCCAGCAGCTTAGGTTCCGCCACACCCCTCCACTTT. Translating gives CASSLGSATPLHF.

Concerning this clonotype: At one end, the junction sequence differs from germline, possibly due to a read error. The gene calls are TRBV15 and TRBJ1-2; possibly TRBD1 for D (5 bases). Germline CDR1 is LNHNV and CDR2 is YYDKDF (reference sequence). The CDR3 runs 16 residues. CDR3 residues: CATSARGRALDQYFAF. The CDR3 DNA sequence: TGTGCCACCAGCGCCCGGGGCCGAGCCTTGGACCAGTACTTCGCCTTC.